The rows below give T cell receptor beta chains drawn from one sample of a study of blood T cell repertoires in COVID-19. The assay was immunoSEQ multiplex PCR, and TCRdb's table has in-frame clones only and misses some. Found here are tens of thousands of clones, about 84% of them singletons; the top ten hold approximately 8.8%. The sequencing input was peripheral blood. These receptors were taken from a man in his sixties with acute or convalescent COVID-19. The CDR3 runs from the conserved cysteine through the conserved F or W. The D gene is left open where the match is weak. Some rows mark clone size as missing; the rest say once, few, many or name a class of expanded clone.

TRBV4-3	.	14	.	TRBJ1-2	CASSQAGFNYGYTF	TGCGCCAGCAGCCAAGCGGGTTTTAACTATGGCTACACCTTC
TRBV28	.	15	.	TRBJ2-4	CASSSFTGMGNIQYF	TGTGCCAGCAGTTCTTTCACAGGGATGGGAAACATTCAGTACTTC
TRBV5-5	.	14	.	TRBJ1-2	CASSLEGANYGYTF	TGTGCCAGCAGCTTGGAGGGAGCTAACTATGGCTACACCTTC
TRBV10-3	.	14	.	TRBJ1-1	CAISADTRNTEAFF	TGTGCCATCAGTGCCGACACCAGGAACACTGAAGCTTTCTTT
TRBV28	TRBD1	13	.	TRBJ2-2	CASSPTGDRELFF	TGTGCCAGCAGCCCTACAGGGGACCGGGAGCTGTTTTTT
TRBV19	TRBD1	16	.	TRBJ1-5	CASSTPGQGSNQPQHF	TGTGCCAGTAGTACTCCGGGACAGGGGAGCAATCAGCCCCAGCATTTT
TRBV7-7	TRBD2	16	.	TRBJ2-1	CASSSLAGGAYNEQFF	TGTGCTAGCAGCTCCCTTGCGGGGGGAGCCTACAATGAGCAGTTCTTC
TRBV21-1	.	15	.	TRBJ2-3	CASSNQGLSTDTQYF	TGTGCCAGCAGCAATCAGGGCCTCAGCACAGATACGCAGTATTTT
TRBV19	.	14	.	TRBJ1-1	CASSSQGSSSEAFF	TGTGCCAGTAGCTCCCAAGGGAGCAGCTCTGAAGCTTTCTTT
TRBV5-6	.	13	.	TRBJ1-2	CATHAGQLAGYTF	TGTGCCACCCACGCTGGGCAGTTGGCTGGCTACACCTTC
TRBV12-5	.	13	.	TRBJ2-1	CASGLGESNEQFF	TGTGCTAGTGGTTTGGGGGAGTCCAATGAGCAGTTCTTC
TRBV3-1/TRBV3-2	.	13	.	TRBJ2-7	CASSPEATYEQYF	TGTGCCAGCAGCCCTGAGGCTACCTACGAGCAGTACTTC
TRBV9	TRBD1	15	.	TRBJ1-2	CASSPEGQPNYGYTF	TGTGCCAGCAGCCCAGAGGGACAGCCAAACTATGGCTACACCTTC
TRBV7-8	TRBD1	13	.	TRBJ2-5	CASSRDRVETQYF	TGTGCCAGCAGCCGGGACAGGGTGGAGACCCAGTACTTC
TRBV6-1	TRBD1	17	.	TRBJ1-6	CASSEGVGQGGNSPLHF	TGTGCCAGCAGTGAAGGGGTGGGACAGGGCGGTAATTCACCCCTCCACTTT
TRBV5-1	.	15	.	TRBJ2-5	CASSFNLAVQETQYF	TGCGCCAGCAGCTTTAATTTAGCGGTCCAAGAGACCCAGTACTTC
TRBV4-1	.	14	once	TRBJ2-1	CASSKRGPYNEQFF	TGCGCCAGCAGTAAAAGGGGCCCCTACAATGAGCAGTTCTTC
TRBV11-2	TRBD2	17	.	TRBJ2-1	CASSLKLAGEGHNEQFF	TGTGCCAGCAGCTTAAAACTAGCGGGTGAGGGCCACAATGAGCAGTTCTTC
TRBV20-1	.	15	.	TRBJ1-1	CSASPQGRRGTEAFF	TGCAGTGCTAGTCCGCAGGGGAGAAGGGGCACTGAAGCTTTCTTT
TRBV19	.	17	once	TRBJ2-1	CASSIDGGLDSYNEQFF	TGTGCCAGTAGTATAGATGGCGGATTAGATTCCTACAATGAGCAGTTCTTC
TRBV6-6	.	12	.	TRBJ1-2	CASSYTQYGYTF	TGTGCCAGCAGTTACACGCAGTATGGCTACACCTTC
TRBV7-6	.	18	.	TRBJ2-6	CASSLAYRGASGANVLTF	TGTGCCAGCAGCTTAGCGTATCGGGGGGCTTCTGGGGCCAACGTCCTGACTTTC
TRBV6-5	TRBD1	15	.	TRBJ1-6	CASSYSGTANSPLHF	TGTGCCAGCAGTTACTCGGGGACAGCGAATTCACCCCTCCACTTT